The 32 T cell receptor beta chains presented below share a single source sample, sequenced in a study of glioma-infiltrating T cells. TCR alpha and beta CDR3 regions were amplified from RNA using iRepertoire nested multiplex PCR. TCRdb itself ran the multiplex PCR reads through MiXCR, one entry per CDR3 protein. The table has about 400,000 distinct CDR3 sequences, 35% to 45% seen once. The specimen sequenced was glioma tissue, nonneoplastic brain tissue, or PBMCs (not recorded which). These receptor sequences come from a human donor with low-grade glioma or glioblastoma, undergoing nonglioma brain surgery, or in good health (not recorded which).

This clonotype was observed many times. The V call is TRBV20-1, the J call TRBJ2-7, with D perhaps given as TRBD1 or TRBD2 (6 bases each). The V gene's germline CDR1 is DFQATT and CDR2 SNEGSKA (reference sequence). V dropped 8 bases and J dropped 5 bases, with 13 bases sitting between them. The CDR3 sequence is 11 residues long. CDR3: CSYKRGDEQYF. The CDR3 DNA reads TGCAGTTACAAGAGGGGGGACGAGCAGTACTTC.

This clonotype was found many times. V and J are TRBV6-1 and TRBJ2-5; D tentatively fits TRBD1 or TRBD2 (5 bases each). CDR3 length: 13 amino acids. The V gene lost 5 bases and the J gene lost 2 bases, with 9 bases spanning the gap. Germline CDR1 reads MNHNS; CDR2 reads SASEGT. CDR3 bases: TGTGCCAGCAGTTCGGGACCTCAAGAGACCCAGTACTTC. This sequence encodes CASSSGPQETQYF.

On this clonotype itself: Since a much larger clone is just one base distant, this may be a read error. This chain connects TRBV6-6 to TRBJ2-1, with D perhaps given as TRBD1 or TRBD2 (6 bases each). Trimming took off 6 bases at V and 4 bases at J, with 13 bases between the two ends. The CDR3 contains 14 residues. CDR1 and CDR2 from the germline V gene are MNHNY and SVGAGI (reference sequence). Here the CDR3 reads CASREGGVYNEQFF. The CDR3, as DNA: TGTGCCAGCAGGGAGGGGGGCGTATACAATGAGCAGTTCTTC.

This clonotype has just a few counts. The gene calls are TRBV20-1 and TRBJ1-2; D ambiguous. V gave up 3 bases and J gave up 1 base, with 6 bases separating them. The CDR3 loop spans 12 amino acids. CDR1 and CDR2 (germline): DFQATT, SNEGSKA (reference sequence). In DNA, the CDR3 is TGCAGTGCTAGGCGCAGTAACTATGGCTACACCTTC. Translation gives CSARRSNYGYTF.

This clonotype was observed many times. J is TRBJ2-1 and V is TRBV7-2; D is undetermined. The germline CDR1 and CDR2 sequences are SGHTA and FQGNSA. Trimming took off 0 bases at V and 5 bases at J, with 5 bases between the two ends. This CDR3 has 13 amino acids. The CDR3 reads CASSLAENNEQFF. The CDR3 DNA reads TGTGCCAGCAGCTTAGCGGAGAACAATGAGCAGTTCTTC.

The chain is built from TRBV7-2 and TRBJ2-6; the D is unclear. CDR1 is SGHTA and CDR2 is FQGNSA in the germline V gene. This CDR3 comprises 17 residues. V dropped 5 bases and J dropped 4 bases, with 18 bases sitting between them. The CDR3 here is CASSEYPSRRGANVLTF. The DNA of the CDR3 is TGTGCCAGCAGCGAGTACCCTTCGCGCCGGGGGGCCAACGTCCTGACTTTC.

The sample holds a few counts of this clonotype. The V call is TRBV20-1, the J call TRBJ2-7, with a tentative D call TRBD2 (6 bases). CDR3 length: 14 residues. The V and J ends lost 5 bases and 6 bases respectively, with 20 bases between them. The V gene's germline CDR1 is DFQATT and CDR2 SNEGSKA (reference sequence). The CDR3 coding sequence is TGCAGTGCTCATCTAGGACCTGGGGACTCCGAGCAGTACTTC. Translating it yields CSAHLGPGDSEQYF.

The DNA for the CDR3 is TGTGCCAGTAGTGGGGGGCATGGCAATCAGCCCCAGCATTTT. It yields the protein CASSGGHGNQPQHF. The chain employs TRBV19 and TRBJ1-5; D is possibly TRBD1 (6 bases). CDR3 length equals 14 residues. Germline CDR1 is LNHDA and CDR2 is SQIVND (reference sequence). V was shortened by 5 bases and J by 2 bases, with 10 bases between the two germline ends.

The V gene is TRBV29-1, the J gene TRBJ2-7; 9 nucleotides match TRBD2. Germline CDR1 is SQVTM and CDR2 is ANQGSEA. V shed 4 bases, J shed 4 bases, and the junction held 8 bases outside the gene matches. The CDR3 spans 14 residues. In DNA form, the CDR3 reads TGCAGCGTTGGAGCTAGCGGGATTCCGTACGAGCAGTACTTC. Translated: CSVGASGIPYEQYF.

For this clonotype: This CDR3 fails to terminate in the conserved phenylalanine or tryptophan, so it likely reflects a read error. The chain uses TRBV20-1 and TRBJ2-7, with unresolved D. This CDR3 has 11 amino acids. V was clipped by 3 bases and J by 2 bases, with 5 bases between them. From germline, CDR1 is DFQATT and CDR2 SNEGSKA (reference sequence). CDR3 sequence: CSASGAYEQYL. In DNA, the CDR3 is TGCAGTGCTAGCGGAGCCTACGAGCAGTACCTC.

J is TRBJ1-1 and V is TRBV4-1; 7 positions agree with TRBD1. With V trimmed by 1 base and J by 11 bases, 10 bases remained unmatched. Per germline, CDR1 MGHRA and CDR2 YSYEKL. The CDR3 loop spans 14 amino acids. The CDR3 spells CASSQAGTAVWAFF. DNA for the CDR3: TGCGCCAGCAGCCAAGCGGGGACAGCCGTTTGGGCTTTCTTT.

This chain joins TRBV18 and TRBJ2-7, with 9 positions matching TRBD2. The CDR3 loop spans 16 amino acids. V was pared by 2 bases and J by 3 bases, with 8 bases of the junction left unmatched. Germline V gives CDR1 KGHSH, CDR2 LQKENI. The chain's CDR3 is CASSPVSGSGGYEQYF. CDR3 DNA sequence: TGTGCCAGCTCACCAGTTAGCGGGAGTGGGGGCTACGAGCAGTACTTC.

About this clonotype: With a much larger clone just one base away, this may be a read error. The J gene is TRBJ2-5, the V gene TRBV27, with no clear D. Germline-derived CDR1 and CDR2 are MNHEY and SMNVEV (reference sequence). CDR3 length: 12 residues. This CDR3 reads CASGPHGETKYF. As DNA, the CDR3 is TGTGCCAGCGGGCCTCACGGTGAGACCAAGTACTTC.

This clonotype was recorded a few times. V is TRBV27 and J is TRBJ2-5; D not certain. Trimming took off 8 bases at V and 2 bases at J, with 12 bases between the two ends. The CDR3 consists of 13 residues. Germline loops: CDR1 MNHEY, CDR2 SMNVEV (reference sequence). CDR3: CASGRWAQETQYF. The CDR3 DNA reads TGTGCCAGCGGCCGTTGGGCTCAAGAGACCCAGTACTTC.

This clonotype has more than one count but fewer than ten. This chain links TRBV7-9 with TRBJ2-1, with a tentative D call TRBD2 (7 bases). The CDR3 runs to 10 residues. With 11 bases removed from V and 7 bases from J, the gap between germline ends came to 9 bases. Germline V gene data show CDR1 as SEHNR and CDR2 as FQNEAQ (reference sequence). The CDR3 protein is CAEGGNEQFF. The CDR3 region has the DNA TGTGCCGAGGGGGGGAATGAGCAGTTCTTC.

In the case of this clonotype: A read error may explain this, as a much larger clone is one base away. The V and J genes are TRBV20-1 and TRBJ2-1; a possible D gene is TRBD1 (5 bases). Per the germline V gene, CDR1 is DFQATT and CDR2 is SNEGSKA (reference sequence). The CDR3 is 14 amino acids. The CDR3 reads CSARDTHSYNEKFF. The DNA for the CDR3 is TGCAGTGCTAGGGACACCCACTCCTACAATGAGAAGTTCTTC.

A remark on this clonotype: The junction differs from germline at one of its ends, possibly a read error. This chain connects TRBV6-2 or TRBV6-3 to TRBJ2-7, with 9 positions matching TRBD2. The CDR3 consists of 13 residues. CDR1 and CDR2 from the germline V gene are MNHEY and SVGEGT. CDR3 sequence: CASRREGAYERYF. CDR3 bases: TGTGCCAGCAGGCGGGAGGGAGCCTACGAGCGGTACTTC.

This chain uses TRBV15 with TRBJ2-1; D call uncertain. CDR1 is LNHNV and CDR2 is YYDKDF in the germline V gene (reference sequence). This CDR3 comprises 15 residues. Trimming took off 3 bases at V and 0 bases at J, with 9 bases between the two ends. CDR3 in amino acids: CATSSQLSSYNEQFF. CDR3 nucleotides: TGTGCCACCAGCAGCCAACTCAGCTCCTACAATGAGCAGTTCTTC. The full variable domain, rest sourced from reference TRBV15 and TRBJ2-1, is DAMVIQNPRYQVTQFGKPVTLSCSQTLNHNVMYWYQQKSSQAPKLLFHYYDKDFNNEADTPDNFQSRRPNTSFCFLDIRSPGLGDTAMYLCATSSQLSSYNEQFFGPGTRLTVL.

Turning to this clonotype: At one of its ends the junction is not consistent with the germline gene, which may arise from a read error. The chain has TRBV12-3 or TRBV12-4 and TRBJ1-5; 7 bases map to TRBD1. The CDR3 runs to 14 residues. The DNA of the CDR3 is TGTGCCAGCACCCAGGGTAGTTCGGGACAGCCCCAACATTTT. Amino acid sequence: CASTQGSSGQPQHF.

The rearrangement links TRBV20-1 to TRBJ2-3, with D perhaps matching TRBD1 or TRBD2 (5 bases each). The germline V and J ends were trimmed by 3 bases and 9 bases, with 28 bases remaining between them. This CDR3 has 17 residues. Germline values: CDR1 DFQATT, CDR2 SNEGSKA (reference sequence). CDR3 residues: CSARDNGRVSPPGTQYF. The CDR3, as DNA: TGCAGTGCTAGGGATAACGGGCGGGTGAGCCCACCAGGGACGCAGTATTTT.

The chain carries TRBV4-3 and TRBJ2-1; D gene ambiguous. The CDR3 runs to 14 residues. Germline V gives CDR1 LGHNA, CDR2 YSLEER. Trimming stripped 0 bases from V and 7 bases from J, with 10 bases between. Here the CDR3 DNA reads TGCGCCAGCAGCCAAGAAATGGCGAGAAATGAGCAGTTCTTC. It is translated as CASSQEMARNEQFF.

There are many counts of this clonotype. CDR3 residues: CRGTSGLNEQFF. CDR3 in DNA: TGCAGAGGGACTAGCGGGCTTAATGAGCAGTTCTTC. The chain uses TRBV20-1 and TRBJ2-1; TRBD2 aligns across 12 bases. The CDR3 contains 12 residues. CDR1 is DFQATT and CDR2 is SNEGSKA in the germline V gene (reference sequence).

This rearrangement joins TRBV29-1 to TRBJ2-5; D ambiguous. Trimming took 8 bases from V and 9 from J, leaving 16 bases between them. Germline lookup yields CDR1 SQVTM and CDR2 ANQGSEA. The CDR3 is 11 residues long. The CDR3 spells CSSRLTDAQYF. Here the CDR3 DNA reads TGCAGCTCAAGACTGACGGATGCCCAGTACTTC.

V usage is TRBV15 and J usage is TRBJ2-2; the D is unclear. The CDR3 length is 13 residues. Germline CDR1 is LNHNV and CDR2 is YYDKDF (reference sequence). V shed 2 bases and J shed 5 bases, with 6 bases lying between them. In DNA form, the CDR3 reads TGTGCCACCAGCAGAACAACAACCGGGGAGCTGTTTTTT. It translates to CATSRTTTGELFF.

This clonotype was recorded at least ten times. This chain links TRBV28 with TRBJ1-5; TRBD1 matches at 8 bases. Germline CDR1 is MDHEN and CDR2 is SYDVKM. The V and J ends lost 3 bases and 3 bases, in that order; junction bases with no gene match: 4. The CDR3 consists of 15 residues. This CDR3 is CASSFWTGTNQPQHF. CDR3 nucleotides: TGTGCCAGCAGTTTTTGGACAGGGACCAATCAGCCCCAGCATTTT.

The CDR3 region is CASSYQGREQYF. CDR3 nucleotide sequence: TGCGCCAGCAGCTATCAGGGCCGCGAGCAGTACTTC. This rearrangement joins TRBV4-1 to TRBJ2-7, with D maybe TRBD1 (5 bases). Germline-derived CDR1 and CDR2 are MGHRA and YSYEKL. The V end lost 5 bases, the J end lost 6 bases, and 11 bases lay between the germline ends. CDR3 size: 12 residues.

This chain joins TRBV20-1 and TRBJ1-4; D is undetermined. The CDR3 extends over 15 amino acids. The V and J ends lost 0 bases and 5 bases respectively, with 13 bases between them. The germline V gene has CDR1 DFQATT and CDR2 SNEGSKA (reference sequence). CDR3 nucleotide sequence: TGCAGTGCTAGAGATCCCGGTCCGAGAAATGAAAAACTGTTTTTT. Amino acids: CSARDPGPRNEKLFF.

This clonotype has just a few counts. This rearrangement joins TRBV18 to TRBJ1-5; D possibly corresponds to TRBD1 (5 bases). The V and J ends lost 3 bases and 2 bases respectively, with 14 bases between them. Germline CDR1 and CDR2: KGHSH and LQKENI. The CDR3 totals 16 residues. The CDR3 sequence: CASSPEGRSGNQPQHF. CDR3 nucleotide sequence: TGTGCCAGCTCACCTGAGGGGAGAAGTGGCAATCAGCCCCAGCATTTT.

The gene calls are TRBV5-5 and TRBJ1-1; no definite D call. The length of the CDR3 is 12 residues. Trimming left V 0 bases short and J 4 bases short, with 4 bases between. Germline V lookup: CDR1 SGHKS, CDR2 YYEKEE (reference sequence). CDR3 in DNA: TGTGCCAGCAGCTTGGACGCCACTGAAGCTTTCTTT. Amino acid sequence: CASSLDATEAFF.

The chain links TRBV29-1 to TRBJ2-7, with 7 bases that match TRBD2. Germline values: CDR1 SQVTM, CDR2 ANQGSEA. This CDR3 is 12 amino acids long. The V gene end was trimmed by 7 bases and the J gene end by 6 bases; junction bases not matched to a gene: 9. The CDR3: CSATGPGGEQYF. The CDR3 DNA reads as TGCAGCGCGACCGGGCCGGGGGGCGAGCAGTACTTC.

The V call is TRBV18, the J call TRBJ2-1, with TRBD2 matching 12 bases. The CDR3 runs to 15 residues. Germline CDR1 and CDR2: KGHSH and LQKENI. Trimming cost V 3 bases and J 7 bases; bases outside gene matches: 4. CDR3 amino acids: CASSPTSGRPNEQFF. CDR3 nucleotide sequence: TGTGCCAGCTCACCGACTAGCGGGAGACCTAATGAGCAGTTCTTC.

In regard to this clonotype: One end of the junction does not line up with germline, which may come from a read error. J is TRBJ1-3 and V is TRBV28; a possible D gene is TRBD1 (5 bases). The germline CDR1 and CDR2 sequences are MDHEN and SYDVKM. The CDR3 contains 17 residues. This CDR3 is CASTPPGEQSSGNIIYF. The CDR3 DNA follows: TGTGCCAGCACTCCTCCGGGGGAGCAAAGCTCTGGAAACATCATATATTTT. The whole variable domain, remainder taken from reference TRBV28 and TRBJ1-3, is DVKVTQSSRYLVKRTGEKVFLECVQDMDHENMFWYRQDPGLGLRLIYFSYDVKMKEKGDIPEGYSVSREKKERFSLILESASTNQTSMYLCASTPPGEQSSGNIIYFGEGSWLTVV.